A single sample is the source of the 15 T cell receptor beta chains below, sequenced in a study of type 1 and type 2 diabetes patients. PCR was run on genomic DNA. Amplification of the beta chain CDR3 used 30 forward and 13 reverse multiplex primers. TCRdb reprocessed the multiplex PCR reads via MiXCR and lists one record per CDR3 protein. The sample lists 270,000 or so distinct CDR3 sequences, roughly 50% occurring once. The specimen sequenced was peripheral blood mononuclear cells (PBMCs). These receptors originate from a young man with type 2 diabetes.

This clonotype was seen only a few times. The chain combines TRBV6-5 with TRBJ2-7; TRBD2 aligns across 7 bases. With V trimmed by 2 bases and J by 7 bases, 5 bases remained unmatched. CDR1 is MNHEY and CDR2 is SVGAGI in the germline V gene. CDR3 length: 13 amino acids. The CDR3 nucleotides read TGTGCCAGCAGTTACGGCAGGGAGGGGGAGCAGTACTTC. Translating it yields CASSYGREGEQYF.

V and J are TRBV2 and TRBJ2-7; 12 nucleotides match TRBD2. The V gene end was trimmed by 2 bases and the J gene end by 1 base; junction bases not matched to a gene: 6. Per the germline V gene, CDR1 is SNHLY and CDR2 is FYNNEI. This CDR3 is built from 17 residues. The CDR3 nucleotides are TGTGCCAGCAGTGAACGTCTAGCGGGGGGGAAATCCTACGAGCAGTACTTC. Its translation: CASSERLAGGKSYEQYF.

For the CDR3, the DNA is TGTGCCAGTAGTATACCCGGGACAGGGTTGGTTTCACCCCTCCACTTT. Amino acid sequence: CASSIPGTGLVSPLHF. This rearrangement joins TRBV19 to TRBJ1-6; TRBD1 agrees at 9 bases. The CDR3 sequence is 16 residues long. Trimming took 2 bases from V and 9 from J; bases not matched to a gene: 8. The V gene's germline CDR1 is LNHDA and CDR2 SQIVND (reference sequence).

This clonotype was observed once. This chain links TRBV9 with TRBJ1-4; D gene uncertain. Between the trimmed V and J ends, which lost 0 bases and 4 bases, there was a span of 7 bases. Looked up from germline, CDR1 is SGDLS and CDR2 is YYNGEE. There are 14 residues in the CDR3. The CDR3 protein is CASSVGGLNEKLFF. As DNA, the CDR3 is TGTGCCAGCAGCGTAGGAGGCCTTAATGAAAAACTGTTTTTT.

The chain is built from TRBV28 and TRBJ2-7; TRBD1 matches 8 bases. The germline V gene has CDR1 MDHEN and CDR2 SYDVKM. The CDR3 loop spans 14 amino acids. V trimming: 2 bases; J trimming: 3 bases; junction bases outside the gene matches: 3. The CDR3 nucleotides read TGTGCCAGCAGTTTACAGGGGGCGGTCTACGAGCAGTACTTC. Translated: CASSLQGAVYEQYF.

Note on this clonotype: Since no conserved phenylalanine or tryptophan closes the CDR3, a read error is the likely cause. Because the CDR3's place on the DNA is in doubt, the DNA is left out and the CDR3 is given as listed by TCRdb. The chain joins TRBV29-1 to TRBJ1-4. The CDR3 adds up to 8 amino acids, both ends counted. From germline, CDR1 is SQVTM and CDR2 ANQGSEA. CDR3 loop: CSVDGGVL.

This clonotype was seen a handful of times. The rearrangement joins TRBV6-6 to TRBJ2-2, with TRBD2 identical over 8 bases. V shed 5 bases and J 5 bases; nucleotides not matched to a gene: 7. Germline assignment: CDR1 MNHNY and CDR2 SVGAGI (reference sequence). The CDR3 has 15 amino acids. CDR3 DNA: TGTGCCAGCAGTCGCGGGGGGACGAGGACCGGGGAGCTGTTTTTT. It yields the protein CASSRGGTRTGELFF.

V and J are TRBV24-1 and TRBJ2-7, with D maybe TRBD2 (6 bases). The germline V and J ends were trimmed by 4 bases and 3 bases, with 9 bases remaining between them. The CDR3 covers 13 residues. The germline V gene has CDR1 KGHDR and CDR2 SFDVKD. The CDR3 sequence: CATSEGLGYEQYF. The CDR3, as DNA: TGTGCCACCAGTGAGGGACTGGGCTACGAGCAGTACTTC.

V and J are TRBV15 and TRBJ1-5; TRBD1 might be the D (5 bases). Germline CDR1 LNHNV, CDR2 YYDKDF (reference sequence). The V end lost 1 base, the J end lost 5 bases, and 15 bases lay between the germline ends. The CDR3 totals 16 residues. CDR3 DNA sequence: TGTGCCACCAGCAGAGCCGCGCGGGGGAGAGATCAGCCCCAGCATTTT. Protein: CATSRAARGRDQPQHF.

The chain uses TRBV7-2 and TRBJ2-7, with TRBD2 as a possible D gene (6 bases). CDR3 size: 15 residues. CDR1 and CDR2 from the germline V gene are SGHTA and FQGNSA. The V end was cut by 5 bases, the J end by 0 bases, with 14 bases between. The CDR3 nucleotides read TGTGCCAGCAGCGCCGCCGGGGGTTACTCCTACGAGCAGTACTTC. This sequence encodes CASSAAGGYSYEQYF.

The chain combines TRBV27 with TRBJ1-1; D unresolved. Trimming removed 8 bases at V and 2 bases at J, with 21 bases between. Germline loops: CDR1 MNHEY, CDR2 SMNVEV (reference sequence). This CDR3 spans 16 amino acids. This chain's CDR3 is CASPPREDGRNTEAFF. The CDR3 DNA is TGTGCCAGCCCCCCGCGGGAGGACGGAAGAAACACTGAAGCTTTCTTT.

The chain couples TRBV24-1 to TRBJ2-1, with 10 bases matching TRBD1. The CDR3 has 16 amino acids. The germline gives CDR1 KGHDR, CDR2 SFDVKD. Trimming at V came to 6 bases and at J to 7 bases, leaving 11 bases not matched to a gene. The CDR3 protein is CATSHPGQGPGNEQFF. The CDR3 DNA sequence: TGTGCCACCAGTCATCCGGGACAGGGGCCGGGAAATGAGCAGTTCTTC.

The gene calls are TRBV19 and TRBJ1-3; TRBD1 matches 11 bases. CDR1 and CDR2 (germline): LNHDA, SQIVND (reference sequence). The junction had 2 bases not matched to a gene; V was cut back by 4 bases and J by 9 bases. The CDR3 is made up of 13 amino acids. The chain's CDR3 is CASSTGQGATIYF. In nucleotides, the CDR3 is TGTGCCAGTAGTACCGGACAGGGGGCCACCATATATTTT.

V and J are TRBV28 and TRBJ1-2; TRBD1 matches 8 bases. CDR1 MDHEN and CDR2 SYDVKM come from the germline V gene. The CDR3 is 12 residues long. J was trimmed by 3 bases and V by 10 bases; bases with no gene match: 4. In DNA, the CDR3 is TGTGCCACCCCAGGGGGCGACTATGGCTACACCTTC. It specifies CATPGGDYGYTF.

V gene TRBV20-1 combines with J gene TRBJ2-1, with TRBD2 matching 8 bases. This CDR3 has 17 amino acids. Per germline, CDR1 DFQATT and CDR2 SNEGSKA (reference sequence). J was trimmed by 3 bases and V by 2 bases; bases with no gene match: 12. The CDR3 loop reads CSARTLVGGRYYNEQFF. DNA of the CDR3: TGCAGTGCTAGAACCCTGGTAGGCGGGAGGTACTACAATGAGCAGTTCTTC.